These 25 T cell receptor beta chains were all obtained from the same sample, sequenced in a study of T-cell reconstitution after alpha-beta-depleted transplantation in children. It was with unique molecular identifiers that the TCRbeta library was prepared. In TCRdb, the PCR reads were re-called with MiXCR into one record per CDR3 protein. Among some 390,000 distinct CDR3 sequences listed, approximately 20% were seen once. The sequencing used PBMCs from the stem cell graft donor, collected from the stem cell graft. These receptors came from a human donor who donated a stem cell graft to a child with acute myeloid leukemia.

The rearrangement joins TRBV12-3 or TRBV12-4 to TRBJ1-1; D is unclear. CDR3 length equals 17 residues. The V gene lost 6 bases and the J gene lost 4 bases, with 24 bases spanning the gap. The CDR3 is CASSSTAAAWVGTEAFF. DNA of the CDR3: TGTGCCAGCAGCTCCACGGCAGCAGCATGGGTCGGCACTGAAGCTTTCTTT.

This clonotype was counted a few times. In nucleotides, the CDR3 is TGTGCCAGCAGTTTTGGGGGGGGGGAGCAGTACTTC. As protein: CASSFGGGEQYF. V is TRBV12-3 or TRBV12-4 and J is TRBJ2-7; TRBD2 matches at 7 bases. Trimming took 3 bases from V and 7 from J; bases not matched to a gene: 3. This CDR3 spans 12 amino acids.

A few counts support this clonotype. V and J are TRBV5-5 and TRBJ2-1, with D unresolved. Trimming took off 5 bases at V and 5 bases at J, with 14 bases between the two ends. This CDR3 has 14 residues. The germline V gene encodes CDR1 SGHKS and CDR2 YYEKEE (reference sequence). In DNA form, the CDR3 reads TGTGCCAGCAGTCAGGATCGTACAGACAATGAGCAGTTCTTC. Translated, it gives CASSQDRTDNEQFF.

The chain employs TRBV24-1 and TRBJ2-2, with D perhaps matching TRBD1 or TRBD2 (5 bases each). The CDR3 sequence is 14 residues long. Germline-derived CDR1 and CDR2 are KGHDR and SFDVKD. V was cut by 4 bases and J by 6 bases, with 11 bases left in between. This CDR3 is CATSEGWGSGELFF. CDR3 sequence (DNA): TGTGCCACCAGTGAAGGCTGGGGGTCCGGGGAGCTGTTTTTT.

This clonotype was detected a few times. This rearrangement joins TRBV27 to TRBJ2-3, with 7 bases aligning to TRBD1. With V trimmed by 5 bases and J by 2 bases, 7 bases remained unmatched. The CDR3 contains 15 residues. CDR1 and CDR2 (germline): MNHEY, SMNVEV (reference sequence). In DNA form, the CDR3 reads TGTGCCAGCAGTCCCTGGACAGGATACACAGATACGCAGTATTTT. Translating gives CASSPWTGYTDTQYF.

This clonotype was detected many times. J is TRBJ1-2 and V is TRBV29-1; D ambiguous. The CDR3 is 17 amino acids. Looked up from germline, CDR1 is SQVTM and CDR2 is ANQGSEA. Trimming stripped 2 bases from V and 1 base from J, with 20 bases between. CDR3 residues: CSVEFVSVITHNYGYTF. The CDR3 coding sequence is TGCAGCGTTGAATTCGTTAGTGTGATTACTCATAACTATGGCTACACCTTC.

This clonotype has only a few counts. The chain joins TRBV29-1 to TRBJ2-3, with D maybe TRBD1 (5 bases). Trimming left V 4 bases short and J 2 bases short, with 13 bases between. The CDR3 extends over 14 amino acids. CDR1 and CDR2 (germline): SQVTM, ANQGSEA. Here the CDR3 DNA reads TGCAGCGTTGTAGTTCAGGGAATCACAGATACGCAGTATTTT. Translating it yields CSVVVQGITDTQYF.

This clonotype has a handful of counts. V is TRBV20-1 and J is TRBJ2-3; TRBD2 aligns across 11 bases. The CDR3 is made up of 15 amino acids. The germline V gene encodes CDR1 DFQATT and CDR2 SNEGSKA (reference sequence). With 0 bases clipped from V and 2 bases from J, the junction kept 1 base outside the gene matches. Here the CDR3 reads CSARELAGATDTQYF. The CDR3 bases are TGCAGTGCTAGAGAACTAGCGGGAGCCACAGATACGCAGTATTTT.

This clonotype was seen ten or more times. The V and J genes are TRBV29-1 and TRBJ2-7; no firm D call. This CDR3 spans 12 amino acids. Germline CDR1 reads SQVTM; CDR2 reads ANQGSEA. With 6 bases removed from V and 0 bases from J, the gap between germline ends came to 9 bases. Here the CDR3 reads CSVQISSYEQYF. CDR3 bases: TGCAGCGTCCAGATCAGCTCCTACGAGCAGTACTTC.

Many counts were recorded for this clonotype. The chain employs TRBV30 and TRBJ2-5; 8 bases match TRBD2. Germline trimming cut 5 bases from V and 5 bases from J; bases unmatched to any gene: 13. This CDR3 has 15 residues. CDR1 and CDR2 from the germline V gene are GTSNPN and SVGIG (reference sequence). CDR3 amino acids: CAWGTGAGDGETQYF. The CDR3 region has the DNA TGTGCCTGGGGGACGGGAGCGGGAGATGGGGAGACCCAGTACTTC. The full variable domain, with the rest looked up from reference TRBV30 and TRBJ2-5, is SQTIHQWPATLVQPVGSPLSLECTVEGTSNPNLYWYRQAAGRGLQLLFYSVGIGQISSEVPQNLSASRPQDRQFILSSKKLLLSDSGFYLCAWGTGAGDGETQYFGPGTRLLVL.

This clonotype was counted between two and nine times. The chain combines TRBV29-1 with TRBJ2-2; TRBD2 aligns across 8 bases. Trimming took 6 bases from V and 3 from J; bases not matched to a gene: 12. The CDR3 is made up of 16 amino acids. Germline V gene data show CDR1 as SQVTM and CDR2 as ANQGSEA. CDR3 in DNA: TGCAGCGTCCGTCTACCCAGCGGGAGTTACACCGGGGAGCTGTTTTTT. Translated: CSVRLPSGSYTGELFF.

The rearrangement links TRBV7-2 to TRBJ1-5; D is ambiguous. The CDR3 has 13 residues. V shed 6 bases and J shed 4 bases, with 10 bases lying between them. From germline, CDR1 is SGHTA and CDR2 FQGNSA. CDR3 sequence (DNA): TGTGCCAGCAGTATAGGACGGAATCAGCCCCAGCATTTT. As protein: CASSIGRNQPQHF.

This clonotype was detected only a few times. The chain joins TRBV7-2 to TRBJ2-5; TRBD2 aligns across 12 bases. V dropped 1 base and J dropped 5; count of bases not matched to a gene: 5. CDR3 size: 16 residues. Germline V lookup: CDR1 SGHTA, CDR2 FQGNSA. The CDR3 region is CASSLVLAGGKETQYF. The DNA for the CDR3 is TGTGCCAGCAGCTTAGTGCTAGCGGGAGGGAAGGAGACCCAGTACTTC.

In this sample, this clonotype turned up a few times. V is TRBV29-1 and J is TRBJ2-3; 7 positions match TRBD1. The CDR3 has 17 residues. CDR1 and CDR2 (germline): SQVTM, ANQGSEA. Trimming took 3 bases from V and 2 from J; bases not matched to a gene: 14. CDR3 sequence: CSVEVPNDRDVTDTQYF. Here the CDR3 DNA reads TGCAGCGTTGAGGTCCCGAATGACAGGGATGTCACAGATACGCAGTATTTT.

The CDR3 sequence: CASSLGPNSNQPQHF. The CDR3, as DNA: TGCGCCAGCAGCTTGGGTCCAAATAGCAATCAGCCCCAGCATTTT. The chain joins TRBV5-1 to TRBJ1-5; no clear D gene. V shed 0 bases and J shed 0 bases, with 7 bases lying between them. The germline V gene has CDR1 SGHRS and CDR2 YFSETQ. This CDR3 comprises 15 residues.

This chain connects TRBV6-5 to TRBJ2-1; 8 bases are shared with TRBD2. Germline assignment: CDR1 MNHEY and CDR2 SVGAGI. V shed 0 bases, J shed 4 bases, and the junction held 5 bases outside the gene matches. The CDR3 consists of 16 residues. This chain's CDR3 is CASSYSVLAEYNEQFF. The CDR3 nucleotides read TGTGCCAGCAGTTACTCGGTACTAGCGGAGTACAATGAGCAGTTCTTC.

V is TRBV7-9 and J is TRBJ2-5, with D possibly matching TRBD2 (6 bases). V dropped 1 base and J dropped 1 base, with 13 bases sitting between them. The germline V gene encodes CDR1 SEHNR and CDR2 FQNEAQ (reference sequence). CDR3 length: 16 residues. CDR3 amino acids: CASSLVSSAFQETQYF. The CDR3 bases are TGTGCCAGCAGCTTAGTGTCTAGCGCCTTCCAAGAGACCCAGTACTTC.

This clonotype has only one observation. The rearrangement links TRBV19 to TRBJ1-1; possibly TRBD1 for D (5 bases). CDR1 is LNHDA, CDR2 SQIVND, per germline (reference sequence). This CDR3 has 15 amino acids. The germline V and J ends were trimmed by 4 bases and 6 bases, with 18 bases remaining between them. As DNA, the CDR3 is TGTGCCAGTAGTACCTACTTTGGAGTGGGGGCTGAAGCTTTCTTT. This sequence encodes CASSTYFGVGAEAFF.

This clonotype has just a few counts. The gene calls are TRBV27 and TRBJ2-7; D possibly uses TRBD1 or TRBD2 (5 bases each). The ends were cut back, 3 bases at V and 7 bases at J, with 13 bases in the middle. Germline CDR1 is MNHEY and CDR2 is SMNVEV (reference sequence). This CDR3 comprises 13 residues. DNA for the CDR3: TGTGCCAGCAGTTTTACCGGGGCTCGGGAGCAGTACTTC. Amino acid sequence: CASSFTGAREQYF.

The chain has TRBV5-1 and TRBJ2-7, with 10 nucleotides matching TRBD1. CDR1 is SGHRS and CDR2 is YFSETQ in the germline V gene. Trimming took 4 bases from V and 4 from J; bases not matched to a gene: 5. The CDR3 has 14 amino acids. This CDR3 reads CASSRDRGHYEQYF. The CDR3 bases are TGCGCCAGCAGCCGCGACAGGGGGCATTACGAGCAGTACTTC. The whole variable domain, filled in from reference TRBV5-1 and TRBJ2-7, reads KAGVTQTPRYLIKTRGQQVTLSCSPISGHRSVSWYQQTPGQGLQFLFEYFSETQRNKGNFPGRFSGRQFSNSRSEMNVSTLELGDSALYLCASSRDRGHYEQYFGPGTRLTVT.

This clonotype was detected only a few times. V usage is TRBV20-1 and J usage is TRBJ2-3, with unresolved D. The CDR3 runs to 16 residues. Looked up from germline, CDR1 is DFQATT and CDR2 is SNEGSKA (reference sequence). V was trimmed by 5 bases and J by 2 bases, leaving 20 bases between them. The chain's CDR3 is CSAAPLVPNFTDTQYF. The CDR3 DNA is TGCAGTGCTGCCCCGTTGGTCCCGAATTTCACAGATACGCAGTATTTT.

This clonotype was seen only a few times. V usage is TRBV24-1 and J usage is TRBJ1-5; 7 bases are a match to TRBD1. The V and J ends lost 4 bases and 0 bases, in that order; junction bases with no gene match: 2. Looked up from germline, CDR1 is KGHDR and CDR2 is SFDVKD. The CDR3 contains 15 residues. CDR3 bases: TGTGCCACCAGTGACTCAGGGGGTAGCAATCAGCCCCAGCATTTT. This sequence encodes CATSDSGGSNQPQHF.

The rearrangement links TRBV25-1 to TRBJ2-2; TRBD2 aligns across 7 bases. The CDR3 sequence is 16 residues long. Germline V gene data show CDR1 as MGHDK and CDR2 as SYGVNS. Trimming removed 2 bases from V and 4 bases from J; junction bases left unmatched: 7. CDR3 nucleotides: TGTGCCAGCAGTGAAGTGGGCGGGAGAATCACCGGGGAGCTGTTTTTT. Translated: CASSEVGGRITGELFF. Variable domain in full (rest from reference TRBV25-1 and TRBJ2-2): EADIYQTPRYLVIGTGKKITLECSQTMGHDKMYWYQQDPGMELHLIHYSYGVNSTEKGDLSSESTVSRIRTEHFPLTLESARPSHTSQYLCASSEVGGRITGELFFGEGSRLTVL.

The CDR3, as DNA: TGTGCCAGCAGCAACGACGGGCAGGGAGCTCAGCATTTT. Residues: CASSNDGQGAQHF. The chain carries TRBV12-3 or TRBV12-4 and TRBJ1-5, with TRBD1 as a possible D gene (5 bases). The CDR3 contains 13 residues. Between the trimmed V and J ends, which lost 6 bases and 13 bases, there was a span of 19 bases.

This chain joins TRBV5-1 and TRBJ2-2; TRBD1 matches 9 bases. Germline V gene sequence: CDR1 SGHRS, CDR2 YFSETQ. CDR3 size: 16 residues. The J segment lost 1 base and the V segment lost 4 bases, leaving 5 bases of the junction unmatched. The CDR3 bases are TGCGCCAGCAGCCCCCTGGGACAGGGGAACACCGGGGAGCTGTTTTTT. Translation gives CASSPLGQGNTGELFF.